This TCR beta chain was captured in a study of cytomegalovirus exposure and HLA in healthy donors. Study as a whole: An early release of data contained roughly 90 million unique TCRs, which came from HLA-typed donors. General observations from the study: Later examination showed HLA-associated TCR beta chains had greater clonal expansion than equally common others.

Concerning this clone itself: Its antigen is currently unknown.

Both 60 Vbeta primers and 13 Jbeta primers went into the PCR. Clones were read by immunoSEQ multiplex PCR, and TCRdb kept only the in-frame ones, dropping some. The repertoire table contains some 76,000 clones. The germline V gene has CDR1 SGDLS and CDR2 YYNGEE. With 0 bases removed from V and 3 bases from J, the gap between germline ends came to 12 bases. The CDR3 length is 15 residues. Input material: PBMCs. The chain links TRBV9 to TRBJ1-2; D is undetermined. The source is a boy aged 5-17 years in good health and CMV-seronegative. The chain's CDR3 is CASSVAEAPYYGYTF. CDR3 DNA: TGTGCCAGCAGCGTAGCAGAGGCCCCATACTATGGCTACACCTTC. Full variable domain (missing parts from reference TRBV9 and TRBJ1-2): DSGVTQTPKHLITATGQRVTLRCSPRSGDLSVYWYQQSLDQGLQFLIQYYNGEERAKGNILERFSAQQFPDLHSELNLSSLELGDSALYFCASSVAEAPYYGYTFGSGTRLTVV.